This T cell receptor (beta chain) was profiled in a study of shared clonotypes between healthy human individuals. Using immunoSEQ multiplex PCR, the repertoire was profiled, and TCRdb retains in-frame clones only, with some absent. Of about half a million clones detected, about 85% appear once; the ten largest clones hold roughly 13%. Remarks on this clone: A far bigger clonotype differs at one base, so this is likely a read error.

This CDR3 spans 15 amino acids. Germline V lookup: CDR1 SNHLY, CDR2 FYNNEI. The receptor was isolated from a woman between 40 and 50 years old in good health. Some clones in this sample may be carry-over from other donors' samples. The chain combines TRBV2 with TRBJ2-5, with 11 bases identical to TRBD2. Gene TRBJ2-7 matches the end of the DNA better, so the J call may be wrong. Sequences were obtained from PBMCs. The CDR3 DNA is TGTGCCATACCCGGGGCTAGCGGGAGGTCCTACGAGCAGTACTTC. Amino acid sequence: CAIPGASGRSYEQYF.